A selection of T cell receptor beta chains follows, all from one sample in a study of blood T cell repertoires in COVID-19. Measured with immunoSEQ multiplex PCR; TCRdb has only the in-frame clones, and not every one. The sample lists about 200,000 clones, roughly 89% seen once, with about 6% in the top ten. The specimen sequenced was peripheral blood. The receptors derive from a man aged 60 to 75 who had recovered from COVID-19. Both conserved end residues are part of each CDR3. The D gene is left open where the match is weak.

v_call,d_call,j_call,cdr3_aa
TRBV7-3,.,TRBJ2-5,CASSRGQQETQYF
TRBV19,.,TRBJ1-1,CASSIAENTEAFF
TRBV2,.,TRBJ2-7,CASRYGTYEQYF
TRBV11-3,.,TRBJ2-1,CASSLEPGNEQFF
TRBV5-1,.,TRBJ1-2,CASSLGTGRGYTF
TRBV6-1,.,TRBJ1-2,CASSERGFYGYTF
TRBV25-1,TRBD1,TRBJ2-7,CASRSTGGKYEQYF
TRBV19,TRBD1,TRBJ1-2,CASRGTGFYGYTF
TRBV15,TRBD1,TRBJ1-1,CATSIGQGLMTEAFF
TRBV24-1,.,TRBJ2-1,CATRRGSNEQFF
TRBV2,.,TRBJ1-5,CASGQSLNQPQHF
TRBV28,TRBD1,TRBJ1-2,CASSLPDRDDYGYTF
TRBV7-2,TRBD1,TRBJ1-3,CASSPGQGNTIYF
TRBV11-2,.,TRBJ2-3,CASSLVTVQGTQYF
TRBV5-4,.,TRBJ1-5,CASSSGSLQPQHF
TRBV7-2,.,TRBJ1-2,CASSFRGSNYGYTF
TRBV3-1/TRBV3-2,TRBD2,TRBJ2-1,CASSLQLAVSYNEQFF
TRBV11-3,.,TRBJ2-1,CASSLGDGPYNEQFF
TRBV12-5,TRBD1,TRBJ1-4,CASGLRQGAEKLFF
TRBV12-3/TRBV12-4,TRBD2,TRBJ2-1,CASSWGRDNEQFF
TRBV19,.,TRBJ2-5,CASSIRRGKAQETQYF
TRBV6-2/TRBV6-3,TRBD1,TRBJ2-7,CASSSGTGLRYEQYF
TRBV29-1,TRBD1,TRBJ2-6,CSVEGGTGGGGRANVLTF
TRBV7-2,TRBD1,TRBJ1-1,CASSPWDRGGTEAFF
TRBV7-9,.,TRBJ2-7,CASSTTSPGGSDEQYF
TRBV18,.,TRBJ2-2,CASSPLALRGTGELFF
TRBV19,.,TRBJ1-2,CASTLRNYGYTF
TRBV7-9,TRBD2,TRBJ2-3,CASSLGSSGNTDTQYF
TRBV20-1,.,TRBJ2-5,CSVEKSETQYF